These 28 T cell receptor beta chains came from one sample sequenced in a study of blood T cells in healthy people across ages. A second PCR of about 7 to 12 cycles used a sample-barcoded 5' primer and a J-beta primer mix. In TCRdb, the 5' RACE reads were re-called with MiXCR into one record per CDR3 protein. The sample has 1.6 million or so distinct CDR3 sequences, approximately 32% seen once. What was sequenced was blood. The receptor set was obtained from a woman between 25 and 40 years old in good health.

J is TRBJ2-1 and V is TRBV5-1; 8 bases are a match to TRBD2. The germline V gene has CDR1 SGHRS and CDR2 YFSETQ. Trimming removed 0 bases from V and 9 bases from J; junction bases left unmatched: 20. This CDR3 is built from 19 residues. The CDR3 nucleotides are TGCGCCAGCAGCTTGGGACGGTTTCGGCGGGAGGAGGAGGGCGGTGAGCAGTTCTTC. This gives the protein CASSLGRFRREEEGGEQFF.

This clonotype was detected a few times. The V and J genes are TRBV3-1 and TRBJ2-7; D not resolved. CDR3 length: 13 amino acids. Looked up from germline, CDR1 is LGHDT and CDR2 is YNNKEL (reference sequence). V was shortened by 2 bases and J by 2 bases, with 7 bases between the two germline ends. As DNA, the CDR3 is TGTGCCAGCAGCCAATACGCGACCTACGAGCAGTACTTC. As protein: CASSQYATYEQYF.

In the case of this clonotype: Given a much more abundant clone one base away, this may be a read error. V gene TRBV5-1 combines with J gene TRBJ2-1; maybe TRBD1 (5 bases). Per the germline V gene, CDR1 is SGHRS and CDR2 is YFSETQ. This CDR3 region has 13 residues. The CDR3 DNA is TGCGCCAGCAGCGTTGACAGATACAGTGAGCAGTTCTTC. This gives the protein CASSVDRYSEQFF.

This clonotype was detected once. Compared with germline, one end of the junction differs, possibly owing to a read error. The V and J genes are TRBV4-1 and TRBJ1-1; TRBD1 matches at 8 bases. Germline CDR1 reads MGHRA; CDR2 reads YSYEKL. The CDR3 is 15 residues long. CDR3 sequence (DNA): TGCGCCAGCAGCCCAGACAGGGGATGGATGGCTGAAACTTTCTTT. Amino acids: CASSPDRGWMAETFF.

V and J are TRBV14 and TRBJ2-7; D not certain. Germline values: CDR1 SGHDN, CDR2 FVKESK. Trimming took 1 base from V and 8 from J, leaving 9 bases between them. This CDR3 is built from 12 residues. CDR3 bases: TGTGCCAGCAGCCAAGCTAGGGAAAAGCAGTACTTC. It translates to CASSQAREKQYF.

The chain combines TRBV5-1 with TRBJ2-1, with 8 positions matching TRBD2. This CDR3 has 15 amino acids. Germline V gene lookup returns CDR1 SGHRS and CDR2 YFSETQ. The V and J ends lost 0 bases and 9 bases, in that order; junction bases with no gene match: 8. In DNA form, the CDR3 reads TGCGCCAGCAGCTTGGGACGGGGGGGCCAGAGTGAGCAGTTCTTC. Translating gives CASSLGRGGQSEQFF.

The chain employs TRBV12-3 or TRBV12-4 and TRBJ2-1; no clear D. V lost 6 bases to trimming and J lost 8 bases, with 11 bases between them. CDR3 length equals 12 residues. This CDR3 reads CASRTGWDEQFF. The CDR3 bases are TGTGCCAGCAGAACGGGCTGGGATGAGCAGTTCTTC.

This CDR3 is CASSLQEGSEAFF. CDR3 nucleotides: TGTGCCAGCAGCCTACAGGAAGGGTCTGAAGCTTTCTTT. V and J are TRBV28 and TRBJ1-1; D perhaps matches TRBD1 (5 bases). The V gene's germline CDR1 is MDHEN and CDR2 SYDVKM. The CDR3 totals 13 residues. Deletions cut 6 bases from V and 6 bases from J, with 14 bases between.

This clonotype was observed a few times. CDR3 nucleotide sequence: TGCAGTGCTGATACTTCTAGTGGGGGGTACCAAGAGACCCAGTACTTC. Encoded protein: CSADTSSGGYQETQYF. The J gene is TRBJ2-5, the V gene TRBV20-1, with D possibly being TRBD2 (6 bases). CDR1 is DFQATT and CDR2 is SNEGSKA in the germline V gene (reference sequence). The ends were cut back, 5 bases at V and 0 bases at J, with 19 bases in the middle. The CDR3 spans 16 residues.

The rearrangement joins TRBV18 to TRBJ1-6; perhaps TRBD1 as D (5 bases). CDR1 is KGHSH and CDR2 is LQKENI in the germline V gene. The CDR3 covers 13 residues. The germline V and J ends were trimmed by 3 bases and 10 bases, with 10 bases remaining between them. The CDR3 loop is CASSPLRDSPLHF. CDR3 coding DNA: TGTGCCAGCTCACCGCTACGGGACTCACCCCTCCACTTT.

There are many counts of this clonotype. This chain joins TRBV20-1 and TRBJ2-5; 8 bases are a match to TRBD2. The CDR3 is 15 amino acids. Germline trimming cut 3 bases from V and 5 bases from J; bases unmatched to any gene: 11. Germline loops: CDR1 DFQATT, CDR2 SNEGSKA (reference sequence). The chain's CDR3 is CSASDSAGVGETQYF. As DNA, the CDR3 is TGCAGTGCTAGTGACTCAGCGGGAGTTGGGGAGACCCAGTACTTC.

This clonotype has only a few counts. The V call is TRBV10-3, the J call TRBJ2-1; 13 bases are shared with TRBD2. The CDR3 has 17 amino acids. Per the germline V gene, CDR1 is ENHRY and CDR2 is SYGVKD. The J segment lost 5 bases and the V segment lost 4 bases, leaving 8 bases of the junction unmatched. The DNA of the CDR3 is TGTGCCATCAGTGGGACTAGCGGGGGATCGGGCCACAATGAGCAGTTCTTC. This gives the protein CAISGTSGGSGHNEQFF.

This clonotype was observed a few times. This chain connects TRBV7-2 to TRBJ2-1; D not certain. V was cut by 8 bases and J by 7 bases, with 12 bases left in between. Germline V CDR1 and CDR2: SGHTA, FQGNSA. The CDR3 runs 12 residues. The DNA of the CDR3 is TGTGCCAGCGGCTCATACGGGAATGAGCAGTTCTTC. Its protein is CASGSYGNEQFF.

This clonotype was counted a few times. The chain employs TRBV24-1 and TRBJ1-5; 8 bases are shared with TRBD1. The CDR3 sequence is 15 residues long. After removal of 2 bases from V and 6 bases from J, the junction contained 5 bases not matched to a gene. From germline, CDR1 is KGHDR and CDR2 SFDVKD. The CDR3 DNA is TGTGCCACCAGTGATTCCGCAGGGGGCATTCAGCCCCAGCATTTT. It encodes CATSDSAGGIQPQHF.

In this sample, this clonotype turned up a few times. Written as DNA, the CDR3 is TGTGCCACCAGCAGAGATCTAACAGGGAGATCCTACGAGCAGTACTTC. Translated: CATSRDLTGRSYEQYF. The V gene is TRBV15, the J gene TRBJ2-7; D perhaps matches TRBD1 (6 bases). Germline lookup yields CDR1 LNHNV and CDR2 YYDKDF (reference sequence). The V end lost 0 bases, the J end lost 1 base, and 13 bases lay between the germline ends. The CDR3 is 16 residues long. The variable domain in full, completed from reference TRBV15 and TRBJ2-7, reads DAMVIQNPRYQVTQFGKPVTLSCSQTLNHNVMYWYQQKSSQAPKLLFHYYDKDFNNEADTPDNFQSRRPNTSFCFLDIRSPGLGDTAMYLCATSRDLTGRSYEQYFGPGTRLTVT.

The chain uses TRBV28 and TRBJ2-5, with a weak D call TRBD1 (5 bases). Germline CDR1 reads MDHEN; CDR2 reads SYDVKM. This CDR3 comprises 11 residues. CDR3: CTTLTGETQYF. The CDR3, as DNA: TGTACCACCCTCACAGGAGAGACCCAGTACTTC. Variable domain in full (rest from reference TRBV28 and TRBJ2-5): DVKVTQSSRYLVKRTGEKVFLECVQDMDHENMFWYRQDPGLGLRLIYFSYDVKMKEKGDIPEGYSVSREKKERFSLILESASTNQTSMYLCTTLTGETQYFGPGTRLLVL.

This clonotype was counted a few times. This chain links TRBV11-1 with TRBJ2-1; the match to TRBD2 covers 10 bases. This CDR3 is built from 17 residues. From germline, CDR1 is SGHAT and CDR2 FQDESV (reference sequence). V was pared by 0 bases and J by 8 bases, with 10 bases of the junction left unmatched. CDR3 sequence reads: CASSLAKRASGGHEQFF. The CDR3 DNA reads TGTGCCAGCAGCTTAGCGAAGAGGGCTAGCGGGGGACATGAGCAGTTCTTC.

Of note for this clonotype: This may be a read error, as it is one base from a much larger clone. The chain links TRBV3-1 to TRBJ2-7; D gene uncertain. This CDR3 is built from 15 residues. Between the trimmed V and J ends, which lost 3 bases and 4 bases, there was a span of 16 bases. CDR1 and CDR2 from the germline V gene are LGHDT and YNNKEL (reference sequence). The CDR3 nucleotides are TGTGCCAGCAGCCACAGCAGGATAGTCGTATACGAGCAGTACTTC. Its translation is CASSHSRIVVYEQYF.

The rearrangement uses TRBV6-2 or TRBV6-3 and TRBJ2-1, with D perhaps given as TRBD1 or TRBD2 (5 bases each). This CDR3 spans 16 amino acids. Trimming left V 2 bases short and J 4 bases short, with 15 bases between. Germline-derived CDR1 and CDR2 are MNHEY and SVGEGT. As DNA, the CDR3 is TGTGCCAGCAGTTACGAGGGGAGCGGCCCTTACAATGAGCAGTTCTTC. It is translated as CASSYEGSGPYNEQFF.

This chain joins TRBV15 and TRBJ1-4; no definite D call. V gave up 0 bases and J gave up 3 bases, with 11 bases separating them. The CDR3 sequence is 16 residues long. CDR1 and CDR2 (germline): LNHNV, YYDKDF (reference sequence). The CDR3 bases are TGTGCCACCAGCAGAGATCTGGTTGGGGCTAATGAAAAACTGTTTTTT. This encodes CATSRDLVGANEKLFF.

The rearrangement links TRBV5-1 to TRBJ2-2; the D is unclear. CDR1 and CDR2 from the germline V gene are SGHRS and YFSETQ. V lost 1 base, J lost 1 base, and 14 bases lay in between. The CDR3 runs to 17 residues. DNA for the CDR3: TGCGCCAGCAGCTTGCTGGCCAGGATGGGGAACACCGGGGAGCTGTTTTTT. This codes for CASSLLARMGNTGELFF. The full variable domain, its missing parts supplied by reference TRBV5-1 and TRBJ2-2, is KAGVTQTPRYLIKTRGQQVTLSCSPISGHRSVSWYQQTPGQGLQFLFEYFSETQRNKGNFPGRFSGRQFSNSRSEMNVSTLELGDSALYLCASSLLARMGNTGELFFGEGSRLTVL.

A word on this clonotype: A single base separates this from a much larger clone, so it may be a read error. The genes are TRBV7-2 and TRBJ2-7, with unresolved D. From germline, CDR1 is SGHTA and CDR2 FQGNSA. This CDR3 is built from 14 residues. The CDR3: CANSSLGVSYEQYF. DNA for the CDR3: TGTGCCAACAGCTCACTTGGGGTCTCCTACGAGCAGTACTTC.

About this clonotype itself: At one end, the junction sequence differs from germline, possibly due to a read error. The chain links TRBV20-1 to TRBJ2-1; a possible D gene is TRBD2 (6 bases). The germline V gene has CDR1 DFQATT and CDR2 SNEGSKA (reference sequence). The CDR3 is 11 residues long. Written as DNA, the CDR3 is TGTAGTAAGGAGGGAGGAGAGACCCAGTTCTTC. Residues: CSKEGGETQFF.

This clonotype has at least ten counts. The chain carries TRBV29-1 and TRBJ2-7; 9 bases map to TRBD1. Germline lookup yields CDR1 SQVTM and CDR2 ANQGSEA. The ends lost 6 bases at V and 3 bases at J; junction bases unmatched: 18. The CDR3 spans 17 residues. CDR3 sequence reads: CSVSIQGALYVGYEQYF. DNA for the CDR3: TGCAGCGTCAGCATACAGGGGGCTCTGTATGTTGGCTACGAGCAGTACTTC.

This sequence joins TRBV7-9 and TRBJ2-7; 9 bases are a match to TRBD1. Judging by the DNA end, TRBJ2-5 fits better; the J call may be wrong. The germline V gene has CDR1 SEHNR and CDR2 FQNEAQ (reference sequence). The CDR3 is made up of 17 amino acids. CDR3 nucleotide sequence: TGTGCCAGCAGTTTCTCCGGGACAGGGCTTCTGGCAGGGACCCAGTACTTC. This encodes CASSFSGTGLLAGTQYF.

Concerning this clonotype: This may be a read error, as it is one base from a much larger clone. The J gene is TRBJ2-3, the V gene TRBV7-9, with 10 bases identical to TRBD2. This CDR3 is built from 15 residues. With V trimmed by 4 bases and J by 5 bases, 6 bases remained unmatched. Germline lookup yields CDR1 SEHNR and CDR2 FQNEAQ (reference sequence). Here the CDR3 DNA reads TGTGCCAGCAGCTCCAGCGGGGGGGCGAGAGATACGCAGTATTTT. This encodes CASSSSGGARDTQYF.

The rearrangement links TRBV28 to TRBJ1-2; D perhaps matches TRBD1 (6 bases). The germline V gene has CDR1 MDHEN and CDR2 SYDVKM. The CDR3 is 16 amino acids. The germline V and J ends were trimmed by 3 bases and 5 bases, with 19 bases remaining between them. CDR3: CASSFRRGRPGYGYTF. The CDR3 DNA is TGTGCCAGCAGTTTCCGCAGGGGCCGCCCCGGGTATGGCTACACCTTC.

The V call is TRBV29-1, the J call TRBJ2-2; maybe TRBD2 (6 bases). Germline loops: CDR1 SQVTM, CDR2 ANQGSEA. Deletions cut 4 bases from V and 0 bases from J, with 9 bases between. CDR3 size: 14 residues. This CDR3 is CSVGGGTNTGELFF. DNA of the CDR3: TGCAGCGTTGGGGGCGGGACGAACACCGGGGAGCTGTTTTTT.